These 16 T cell receptor beta chains were sequenced from one sample in a study of beta chain features in type 1 diabetes. Expressed TCRB transcripts were sequenced because the entire RNA isolate underwent reverse transcription. TCRdb's copy holds only in-frame clones and misses some; the assay was immunoSEQ multiplex PCR. The sample contains 130,000 or so clones, roughly 10% of which appear only once. The material sequenced was central memory CD4+ T cells from blood. These receptors were obtained from a middle-aged woman in good health.

The rearrangement links TRBV19 to TRBJ2-1, with 8 bases aligning to TRBD1. From germline, CDR1 is LNHDA and CDR2 SQIVND (reference sequence). The J segment lost 5 bases and the V segment lost 6 bases, leaving 9 bases of the junction unmatched. This CDR3 contains 15 residues. The CDR3 reads CASRGGQGVNNEQFF. CDR3 in DNA: TGTGCCAGTAGGGGAGGACAGGGCGTCAACAATGAGCAGTTCTTC.

The sample holds a few counts of this clone. The rearrangement links TRBV6-5 to TRBJ2-7; 7 nucleotides agree with TRBD2. Per germline, CDR1 MNHEY and CDR2 SVGAGI. The CDR3 is made up of 15 amino acids. V lost 7 bases, J lost 5 bases, and 14 bases stayed unmatched. The CDR3 region has the DNA TGTGCCAGCAACGTAGGACGGGGGGTGGCCAACGAGCAGTACTTC. This translates into CASNVGRGVANEQYF.

The J gene is TRBJ2-7, the V gene TRBV4-2; 10 positions match TRBD2. Germline V lookup: CDR1 LGHNA, CDR2 YNFKEQ. V gave up 3 bases and J gave up 5 bases; unmatched junction bases: 7. This CDR3 spans 15 amino acids. This CDR3 is CASSHGTSGKDEQYF. In DNA form, the CDR3 reads TGTGCCAGCAGCCACGGAACTAGCGGGAAGGACGAGCAGTACTTC.

In DNA form, the CDR3 reads TGTGCCAGCAGTGCCCGGACAGGGATAAGGGAAAAACTGTTTTTT. Translating it yields CASSARTGIREKLFF. This chain connects TRBV2 to TRBJ1-4, with 8 bases identical to TRBD1. V was pared by 4 bases and J by 8 bases, with 9 bases of the junction left unmatched. The CDR3 length is 15 residues. Germline CDR1 and CDR2: SNHLY and FYNNEI.

This clone was counted many times. The chain recombines TRBV9 with TRBJ2-5; possibly TRBD2 for D (6 bases). The CDR3 length is 15 residues. V lost 4 bases, J lost 0 bases, and 13 bases lay in between. The V gene's germline CDR1 is SGDLS and CDR2 YYNGEE. CDR3: CASSRGGVYQETQYF. CDR3 in DNA: TGTGCCAGCAGCAGGGGCGGGGTGTACCAAGAGACCCAGTACTTC.

This clone showed up just a few times. The chain recombines TRBV7-2 with TRBJ2-1; 11 bases are shared with TRBD1. The CDR3 is 14 amino acids. The J segment lost 7 bases and the V segment lost 5 bases, leaving 4 bases of the junction unmatched. The germline V gene encodes CDR1 SGHTA and CDR2 FQGNSA. The DNA of the CDR3 is TGTGCCAGCAGCCGGGACAGGGGGGGGAATGAGCAGTTCTTC. It translates to CASSRDRGGNEQFF.

This chain uses TRBV5-4 with TRBJ1-4; D is ambiguous. V was clipped by 3 bases and J by 8 bases, with 14 bases between them. Germline V gives CDR1 SGHNT, CDR2 YYREEE (reference sequence). The CDR3 length is 14 residues. The DNA for the CDR3 is TGTGCCAGCAGCTCGGCGCGGGTGGGGGAAAAACTGTTTTTT. Its protein product is CASSSARVGEKLFF.

The V call is TRBV7-8, the J call TRBJ2-7; TRBD2 agrees at 9 bases. Germline assignment: CDR1 SGHVS and CDR2 FQNEAQ. Trimming cost V 5 bases and J 3 bases; bases outside gene matches: 5. This CDR3 contains 14 residues. CDR3 bases: TGTGCCAGCAGCCGCGGGGGGGCGATCTACGAGCAGTACTTC. This gives the protein CASSRGGAIYEQYF.

The chain employs TRBV4-1 and TRBJ2-5; the D gene is possibly TRBD2 (6 bases). V lost 0 bases to trimming and J lost 5 bases, with 10 bases between them. Germline CDR1 and CDR2: MGHRA and YSYEKL. This CDR3 has 14 residues. The CDR3 coding sequence is TGCGCCAGCAGCCAAGATATGGGGGGTGAGACCCAGTACTTC. Its protein is CASSQDMGGETQYF.

A few counts support this clone. The chain has TRBV13 and TRBJ2-1; tentatively, D is TRBD2 (5 bases). V was pared by 5 bases and J by 8 bases, with 13 bases between. The CDR3 totals 13 residues. Germline CDR1 reads PRHDT; CDR2 reads FYEKMQ (reference sequence). The CDR3 sequence: CASSPVRGHEQFF. CDR3 coding DNA: TGTGCCAGCAGCCCAGTCCGGGGTCATGAGCAGTTCTTC.

The chain recombines TRBV9 with TRBJ1-2; tentative D call: TRBD1 (5 bases). The germline V gene has CDR1 SGDLS and CDR2 YYNGEE. Trimming stripped 7 bases from V and 4 bases from J, with 14 bases between. The CDR3 contains 13 residues. CDR3 loop: CASSIQGSYGYTF. The CDR3, as DNA: TGTGCCAGCTCTATCCAGGGAAGCTATGGCTACACCTTC.

The J gene is TRBJ2-2, the V gene TRBV5-1, with 9 bases that match TRBD2. The germline CDR1 and CDR2 sequences are SGHRS and YFSETQ. J gave up 0 bases and V 4 bases, and 4 bases lay outside the gene matches. This CDR3 is built from 16 residues. As DNA, the CDR3 is TGCGCCAGCAGCGCAAGACTAGCGGCGAACACCGGGGAGCTGTTTTTT. Translated: CASSARLAANTGELFF.

This clone was detected only a few times. V is TRBV15 and J is TRBJ2-7; 7 positions match TRBD1. Germline V gives CDR1 LNHNV, CDR2 YYDKDF (reference sequence). V gave up 5 bases and J gave up 13 bases; unmatched junction bases: 11. This CDR3 comprises 12 residues. The CDR3 loop reads CATSRDSGTAYF. The CDR3 coding sequence is TGTGCCACCAGCCGGGATTCCGGGACAGCCTACTTC.

The genes are TRBV5-1 and TRBJ2-5; D may be TRBD1 (5 bases). Germline lookup yields CDR1 SGHRS and CDR2 YFSETQ. Trimming removed 4 bases from V and 2 bases from J, with 15 bases in between. The CDR3 runs to 15 residues. The chain's CDR3 is CASSPSSDRQETQYF. CDR3 nucleotide sequence: TGCGCCAGCAGCCCATCCTCCGACAGACAAGAGACCCAGTACTTC.

This clone has at least ten counts. The J gene is TRBJ2-3, the V gene TRBV12-5; D call uncertain. The CDR3 extends over 14 amino acids. CDR1 and CDR2 from the germline V gene are LGHNT and FRNRAP. Trimming removed 1 base at V and 2 bases at J, with 7 bases between. The CDR3 region has the DNA TGTGCTAGTGGTTTGGGCCAGAACACAGATACGCAGTATTTT. Its protein product is CASGLGQNTDTQYF.

This clone was seen more than once but under ten times. This sequence joins TRBV2 and TRBJ1-4; 7 nucleotides match TRBD1. Germline trimming cut 3 bases from V and 7 bases from J; bases unmatched to any gene: 8. The length of the CDR3 is 15 residues. CDR1 SNHLY and CDR2 FYNNEI come from the germline V gene. CDR3 amino acids: CASSDGDRVAEKLFF. Here the CDR3 DNA reads TGTGCCAGCAGTGACGGAGACAGGGTGGCTGAAAAACTGTTTTTT.